This T cell receptor beta chain was captured in a study of low-dose radiotherapy and immunotherapy resistance in tumors (dated by TCRdb to 2021 to 2024). Some background on the complete study: In Cohort 1, each fraction delivered 0.5 Gy every 2 weeks, and the prescribed total PTV dose was 6.5 Gy. Nivolumab and ipilimumab were both given intravenously, with nivolumab at a 240 mg flat dose every two weeks and ipilimumab at 1 mg/kg every six weeks. Patients took aspirin 300 mg orally once daily for four cycles, starting on cycle 1 day 1. No randomization into treatment groups was done for the people taking part in the trial. Eight patients were included in the translational analysis: three from the first dose cohort and the first five from the second dose cohort. Intravenous cyclophosphamide at 200 mg/m2 was administered every two weeks, one day ahead of each radiation and immunotherapy administration. Cohort 2 received 1 Gy per fraction every two weeks, with a total of 13 Gy over 26 weeks.

Superscript III and a set of TRAV- and TRBV-specific primers were used to synthesize first-strand cDNA, so that both TCRalpha and TCRbeta chains were covered. TCRs were amplified with Phusion for about 18 PCR cycles using a constant-region primer together with the adapter attached to the V primers. The MessageAmp II aRNA Amplification Kit was used to amplify the isolated mRNA, with in vitro transcription run for 16 hours at 37 degrees C. mRNA for TCR sequencing was isolated with the Dynabeads mRNA DIRECT Purification Kit. Indexed Illumina adapters were added in a second Phusion PCR of roughly 26 cycles, after which AMPure XP beads were used to purify the products. The authors' analysis ran thus. Custom Perl scripts were used to pool TCR sequences that encoded the same protein, to remove out-of-frame sequences, and to calculate the abundance of each clonotype. TCR sequences supported by only a single read were excluded from analysis. Shannon entropy, Gini index, clonality, richness, and the frequency of TCRs shared between repertoires were included as repertoire metrics. In-frame beta chains were kept once TCRdb had trimmed the public reads at Q25 with fastp and called clones with MiXCR. Here each entry gathers all rows of one CDR3 protein and keeps the most common genes and DNA. TCRdb, rather than the study authors, made the V and J calls. Within this sample are under 8,500 distinct CDR3 sequences, with approximately 53% of them counted one time only. The top ten constitute roughly 13% of the sample.

Donors were enrolled in RACIN, a single-arm phase I dose-escalation trial combining nivolumab, ipilimumab, aspirin, low-dose cyclophosphamide and low-dose radiotherapy. Patients with advanced, TIL-negative solid tumors were considered eligible. Of note for this clonotype: Its antigen is unknown. Base qualities are not provided; no much larger clone lies one nucleotide away.

The CDR3 measures 12 amino acids from cysteine to phenylalanine. Of the read, only the CDR3 DNA is kept; its 36 bases are in frame from base 1. V and J lose 0 bases and 1 base, and a span of 1 base separates them. Taken from the germline V gene, the CDR1 and CDR2 loops are ENHRY and SYGVKD. The source of this sequence is a human donor with advanced metastatic prostate, ovarian, gallbladder or colorectal cancer (not recorded which). This table probably holds off-target reads from a library built for another chain. The chain links TRBV10-3 with TRBJ2-7, with the D segment identity uncertain. This receptor has the CDR3 CAISESSYEQYF. The DNA reads as follows: TGTGCCATCAGTGAGTCTTCCTACGAGCAGTACTTC.